These 10 T cell receptor gamma chains share one sample of origin, sequenced in a study of γδ T cells in repeated Plasmodium falciparum infection. TCRdb called clones anew from the multiplex PCR reads with CATT. The sample holds 25,000 to 35,000 gamma-chain clones, over 1.3% seen once. Flow sorting of PBMC yielded separate Vgamma9/Vdelta2+ and Vdelta2-negative gammadelta T cell populations for bulk repertoire analysis. Sequenced input: gamma-delta T cells from blood. Receptors were obtained from a pool of human donors (malaria-infected and uninfected, not separated).

The sample holds many counts of this clone. This is likely an artifact of a read error, given a far larger clone one base away. The identical CDR3 is also encoded by other nucleotide sequences in the sample. The V call is TRGV9, the J call TRGJ1 or TRGJ2. Matching the DNA to germline supplied the J gene, which TCRdb does not give. Germline assignment: CDR1 GITISATS and CDR2 ISYDGTV (reference sequence). The CDR3 is 17 residues long. The V gene end was trimmed by 0 bases and the J gene end by 8 bases; junction bases not matched to a gene: 19. The CDR3 reads CALWEVRGQSASDKKLF. The CDR3 DNA follows: TGTGCCTTGTGGGAGGTGCGGGGTCAATCGGCCTCTGATAAGAAACTCTTT.

About this clone itself: No DNA is shown, since the ends of the CDR3 on it are uncertain; the CDR3 is the one TCRdb lists. The V gene is listed as TRGV9; no J gene was called. In germline, CDR1 is GITISATS, CDR2 ISYDGTV (reference sequence). The CDR3 has 32 residues if both end residues are counted. CDR3 amino acids: CALWERELGKKSRYLVPEQSLSLQINNLMQYF.

This clone was seen a few times. The mismatch at residue 3 between this DNA's translation and the TCRdb protein of a much larger clone likely reflects a read error; the protein shown is translated from the DNA. This chain connects TRGV9 to TRGJP. The J gene is absent in TCRdb and was assigned here via DNA matching to germline. CDR1 and CDR2 (germline): GITISATS, ISYDGTV (reference sequence). The CDR3 consists of 18 residues. The CDR3 DNA reads TGTGCCATGTGGGAGGTGGGTACGCAAGAGTTGGGCAAAAAAATCAAGGTATTT. Protein product: CAMWEVGTQELGKKIKVF.

Comment on this clone: A read error likely explains why the TCRdb protein, taken from a much larger clone, differs from this DNA's translation at residue 5; the protein shown is translated from the DNA. The gene calls are TRGV2 and TRGJ1 or TRGJ2. In the absence of a J gene in TCRdb, the DNA was matched to germline to assign it here. Germline loops: CDR1 EGSNGY, CDR2 YDSYNSKV. The CDR3 is 13 amino acids. In DNA, the CDR3 is TGTGCCACCTGGGGCGGGTCCTGGTATAAGAAACTCTTT. Translated, it gives CATWGGSWYKKLF.

This clone was counted ten times or more. A clone one base away is much larger, so this may be a read error. J is TRGJ1 or TRGJ2 and V is TRGV9. From germline, CDR1 is GITISATS and CDR2 ISYDGTV (reference sequence). V lost 3 bases, J lost 3 bases, and 8 bases stayed unmatched. The CDR3 has 14 residues. CDR3 in DNA: TGTGCCTTGTGGGAGAAGACCCGTTATTATAAGAAACTCTTT. Encoded protein: CALWEKTRYYKKLF.

In its sample, this clone was seen a few times. The protein in TCRdb stems from a much larger clone and differs at residue 5 from this DNA's translation, likely a read error; here the protein is translated from the DNA. This rearrangement joins TRGV5 to TRGJ1 or TRGJ2. This CDR3 has 12 amino acids. The trim removed 4 bases at V and 12 bases at J, leaving 12 bases unmatched. Germline V gene sequence: CDR1 VINAFY, CDR2 YDVSNSKD. Written as DNA, the CDR3 is TGTGCCACCTGGGAAAGGCGAACGAGGAAACTCTTT. Translated: CATWERRTRKLF.

This clone has ten or more counts. A read error may explain this, as a much larger clone is one base away. The chain combines TRGV9 with TRGJP. CDR1 and CDR2 from the germline V gene are GITISATS and ISYDGTV (reference sequence). The CDR3 is made up of 13 amino acids. CDR3 sequence: CALQGLGKKIKVF. The CDR3, as DNA: TGTGCCTTGCAAGGGTTGGGCAAAAAAATCAAGGTATTT.

Of note for this clone: The protein TCRdb lists belongs to a much larger clone and differs from this DNA's translation at residue 5, which points to a read error; the protein shown is made from the DNA. The chain carries TRGV4 and TRGJ1 or TRGJ2. Here the J gene came from matching the DNA to germline, since TCRdb omits it. The CDR3 has 11 residues. Germline CDR1 reads EGSTGY; CDR2 reads YDSYTSSV. The CDR3 loop reads CATWGGPGKLF. Here the CDR3 DNA reads TGTGCCACCTGGGGTGGGCCTGGGAAACTCTTT.

The sample holds a few counts of this clone. TCRdb's listed protein matches a much larger clone and diverges from this DNA's translation at residue 12, likely through a read error; the protein shown comes from the DNA. The chain couples TRGV4 to TRGJP2. Germline values: CDR1 EGSTGY, CDR2 YDSYTSSV. This CDR3 is 14 amino acids long. The CDR3 sequence: CATWDGPGGWIRTF. CDR3 DNA sequence: TGTGCCACCTGGGATGGGCCAGGAGGATGGATCAGGACGTTT.

In its sample, this clone was seen a few times. TCRdb's listed protein matches a much larger clone and diverges from this DNA's translation at residue 10, likely through a read error; the protein shown comes from the DNA. This chain connects TRGV8 to TRGJ1 or TRGJ2. The J gene is not listed in TCRdb, so it was assigned here from a DNA match to germline. CDR1 is VENAVY and CDR2 is YDSYNSRV in the germline V gene. The CDR3 totals 14 residues. CDR3 in amino acids: CATWDLSNYHKKLF. The CDR3 DNA follows: TGTGCCACCTGGGACCTGTCGAATTATCATAAGAAACTCTTT.